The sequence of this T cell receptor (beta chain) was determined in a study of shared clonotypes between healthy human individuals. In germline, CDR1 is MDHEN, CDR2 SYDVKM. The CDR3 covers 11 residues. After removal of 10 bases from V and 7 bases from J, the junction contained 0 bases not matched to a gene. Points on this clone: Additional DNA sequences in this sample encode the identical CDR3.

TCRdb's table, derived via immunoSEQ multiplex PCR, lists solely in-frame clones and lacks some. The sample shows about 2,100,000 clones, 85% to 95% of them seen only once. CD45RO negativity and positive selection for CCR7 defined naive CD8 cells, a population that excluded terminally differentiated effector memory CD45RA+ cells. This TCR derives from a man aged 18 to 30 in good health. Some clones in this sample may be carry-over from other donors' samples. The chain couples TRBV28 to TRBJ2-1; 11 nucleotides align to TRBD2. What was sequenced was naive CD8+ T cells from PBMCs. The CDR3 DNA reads TGTGCCACTAGCGGGGGGAATGAGCAGTTCTTC. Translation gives CATSGGNEQFF.